The TCR beta chain under discussion was sequenced for a study of T cells in Graves' hyperthyroidism and ophthalmopathy. Study-level information: At the time of initial diagnosis and before any treatment, peripheral blood was collected.

As regards this clonotype: The antigen is unknown.

Amplification yielded TCR beta CDR3 regions, with RNA transcripts as the source. RT-PCR in the first round (using the HTBI primer set) targeted the TCR CDR3. TCRdb used MiXCR to reprocess the multiplex PCR reads, holding one entry per CDR3 protein. This sample yields around 250,000 distinct CDR3 sequences, of which around 26% are seen a single time; about 40% belongs to the top ten. Findings and limits, study-wide: The model identified upcoming ophthalmopathy a median approximately six months ahead of onset.

The ends lost 7 bases at V and 2 bases at J; junction bases unmatched: 6. This CDR3 has 14 residues. From germline, CDR1 is SGHAT and CDR2 FQNNGV. Sequenced input: blood. The chain links TRBV11-2 to TRBJ2-5, with 8 bases aligning to TRBD1. The TCR comes from a woman aged 40 to 49 with Graves' ophthalmopathy. CDR3 DNA sequence: TGTGCCAGCACCGACCGGACAGGGCAAGAGACCCAGTACTTC. This sequence encodes CASTDRTGQETQYF.